The clone carrying this T cell receptor beta chain was picked up one time. The sample comes from a study of siplizumab effects on memory and regulatory T cells. Per sample, about 10^5 TCR templates underwent assay. The repertoire was sequenced with immunoSEQ multiplex PCR; TCRdb's copy has only in-frame clones and lacks some. The table includes some 88,000 clones, approximately 90% detected once. V lost 5 bases and J lost 3; bases outside the gene matches: 8. The CDR3 sequence is 16 residues long. Looked up from germline, CDR1 is LNHDA and CDR2 is SQIVND (reference sequence). This rearrangement joins TRBV19 to TRBJ2-3, with TRBD1 matching over 10 bases. This clonotype was sampled from a human donor in good health. Sequencing was performed on CD4+ T cells sorted from blood. DNA of the CDR3: TGTGCCAGTAGTCCCTGGGACAGGGGAGGGACAGATACGCAGTATTTT. Residues: CASSPWDRGGTDTQYF.